Below are 7 T cell receptor beta chains sequenced from a single sample in a study of T cell repertoires in cytomegalovirus infection. Antigens for these TCRs are unknown. TCRdb reanalysed the reads using MiXCR and keeps one entry per CDR3 protein. The sample carries approximately 110,000 distinct CDR3 sequences, 30% to 40% recorded once. The source material was CD8+ T cells from cultured PBMCs, sampled from culture after CMV antigen stimulation. All receptors come from a human donor in good health (CMV status not recorded). Some clones in this sample may be carry-over from other donors' samples.

The V gene is TRBV19, the J gene TRBJ1-2, with TRBD1 as a possible D gene (6 bases). The CDR3 is 17 residues long. CDR1 and CDR2 (germline): LNHDA, SQIVND (reference sequence). V was pared by 3 bases and J by 0 bases, with 17 bases between. The chain's CDR3 is CASSIETGLSSNYGYTF. CDR3 sequence (DNA): TGTGCCAGTAGTATTGAGACAGGATTATCCTCTAACTATGGCTACACCTTC.

The chain couples TRBV29-1 to TRBJ2-1; the match to TRBD2 covers 8 bases. CDR1 is SQVTM, CDR2 ANQGSEA, per germline. Unmatched junction bases numbered 14, after V lost 3 bases and J lost 7 bases. There are 16 residues in the CDR3. The CDR3 bases are TGCAGCGTTGACGACGGGACCGGGACGGGGGGGAATGAGCAGTTCTTC. It translates to CSVDDGTGTGGNEQFF.

This clonotype was found many times. The chain combines TRBV7-8 with TRBJ1-1; D ambiguous. The V end lost 3 bases, the J end lost 0 bases, and 17 bases lay between the germline ends. Germline lookup yields CDR1 SGHVS and CDR2 FQNEAQ. The CDR3 covers 17 residues. The CDR3 DNA sequence: TGTGCCAGCAGCTTTTACCGTTCGCACCCCATGAACACTGAAGCTTTCTTT. It is translated as CASSFYRSHPMNTEAFF.

This chain joins TRBV11-1 and TRBJ1-1; 7 nucleotides line up with TRBD1. CDR1 is SGHAT, CDR2 FQDESV, per germline (reference sequence). The V gene end was trimmed by 1 base and the J gene end by 0 bases; junction bases not matched to a gene: 8. The CDR3 has 17 residues. This chain's CDR3 is CASSLEVAGGLNTEAFF. CDR3 DNA: TGTGCCAGCAGCTTAGAGGTGGCAGGGGGGTTGAACACTGAAGCTTTCTTT. The variable domain in full, with the rest retrieved from reference TRBV11-1 and TRBJ1-1, is EAEVAQSPRYKITEKSQAVAFWCDPISGHATLYWYRQILGQGPELLVQFQDESVVDDSQLPKDRFSAERLKGVDSTLKIQPAELGDSAMYLCASSLEVAGGLNTEAFFGQGTRLTVV.

The chain employs TRBV4-3 and TRBJ2-5; maybe TRBD2 (5 bases). Per germline, CDR1 LGHNA and CDR2 YSLEER. The CDR3 extends over 15 amino acids. The V gene lost 4 bases and the J gene lost 5 bases, with 17 bases spanning the gap. The CDR3: CASSPTAGRMETQYF. The DNA for the CDR3 is TGCGCCAGCAGCCCCACCGCGGGCAGGATGGAGACCCAGTACTTC.

The chain employs TRBV6-1 and TRBJ2-6, with D uncertain. This CDR3 comprises 16 residues. The germline CDR1 and CDR2 sequences are MNHNS and SASEGT. V was clipped by 6 bases and J by 4 bases, with 16 bases between them. Here the CDR3 DNA reads TGTGCCAGCAGCAATACCCCCGGCCCCGGGGCCAACGTCCTGACTTTC. It yields the protein CASSNTPGPGANVLTF.

This clonotype was counted a few times. This chain joins TRBV5-6 and TRBJ1-4, with a weak D call TRBD1 (6 bases). Trimming stripped 4 bases from V and 4 bases from J, with 14 bases between. This CDR3 comprises 15 residues. Per the germline V gene, CDR1 is SGHDT and CDR2 is YYEEEE. The CDR3 DNA reads TGTGCCAGCAGCGCCCGACAGGAAAATAATGAAAAACTGTTTTTT. Translation gives CASSARQENNEKLFF.